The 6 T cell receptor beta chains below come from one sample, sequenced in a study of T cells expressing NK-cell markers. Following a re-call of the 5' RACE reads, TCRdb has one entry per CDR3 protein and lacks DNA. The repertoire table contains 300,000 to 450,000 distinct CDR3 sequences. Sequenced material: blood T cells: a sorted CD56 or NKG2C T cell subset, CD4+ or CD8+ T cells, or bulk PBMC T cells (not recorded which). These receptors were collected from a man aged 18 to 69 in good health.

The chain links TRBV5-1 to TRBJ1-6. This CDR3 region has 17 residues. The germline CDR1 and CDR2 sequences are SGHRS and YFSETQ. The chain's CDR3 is CASSLSAEGTYNSPLHF.

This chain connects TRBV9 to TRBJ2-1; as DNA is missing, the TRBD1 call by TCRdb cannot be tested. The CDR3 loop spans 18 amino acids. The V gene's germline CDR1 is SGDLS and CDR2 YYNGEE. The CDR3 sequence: CASSVEGVGTGIYNEQFF.

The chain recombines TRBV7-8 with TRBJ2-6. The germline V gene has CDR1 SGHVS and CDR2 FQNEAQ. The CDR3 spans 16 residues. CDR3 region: CASSFSQSSGANVLTF.

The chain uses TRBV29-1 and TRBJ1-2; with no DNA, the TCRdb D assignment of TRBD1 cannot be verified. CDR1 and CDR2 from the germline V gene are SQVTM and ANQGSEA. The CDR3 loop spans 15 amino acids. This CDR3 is CSVVKSGTGGGGYTF.

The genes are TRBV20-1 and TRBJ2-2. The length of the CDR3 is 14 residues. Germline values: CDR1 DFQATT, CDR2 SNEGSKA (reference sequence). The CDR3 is CSARRGIGVGELFF.

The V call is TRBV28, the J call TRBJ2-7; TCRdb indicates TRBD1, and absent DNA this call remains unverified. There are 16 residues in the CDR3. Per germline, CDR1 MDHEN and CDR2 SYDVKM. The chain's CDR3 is CASSLWGQGRLGEQYF.